This record looks at one T cell receptor beta chain sequence and its context. The assay was immunoSEQ multiplex PCR, and TCRdb's table has in-frame clones only and misses some. Among tens of thousands of clones listed, 96% were seen once. These data are taken from a study of T cell changes during pregnancy in multiple sclerosis. CDR3 length equals 14 residues. The germline CDR1 and CDR2 sequences are MDHEN and SYDVKM. With 4 bases clipped from V and 4 bases from J, the junction kept 6 bases outside the gene matches. The gene calls are TRBV28 and TRBJ1-1, with TRBD1 matching over 7 bases. The sample consisted of CD8+ T cells from peripheral blood mononuclear cells, taken after pregnancy. This TCR was recovered from a female donor with multiple sclerosis, enrolled in a pregnancy study. CDR3 sequence: CASSSDRVGTEAFF. CDR3 in DNA: TGTGCCAGCAGTTCAGACAGGGTTGGCACTGAAGCTTTCTTT.